This T cell receptor (beta chain) derives from a study of blood T cell repertoires in COVID-19. The overall study: Collection of acute and convalescent COVID-19 samples took place in the United States, Italy and Spain. PBMCs, B-cell-depleted T cells, or T cells were the source of the cDNA or gDNA that made up the material.

Per the original methods: Counts of nucleated cells, estimated from reference gene primer amplification, were obtained. Using immunoSEQ multiplex PCR, the repertoire was profiled, and TCRdb retains in-frame clones only, with some absent. Clonal size and the V and J genes are those of that table, whereas D and trimming came from the DNA. The sample has approximately 190,000 clones; approximately 90% are singletons. This CDR3 region has 16 residues. V lost 3 bases, J lost 6 bases, and 6 bases stayed unmatched. Germline-derived CDR1 and CDR2 are SGHTA and FQGNSA. Sequenced material: peripheral blood. This receptor was obtained from a middle-aged man with active or convalescent COVID-19. This chain uses TRBV7-2 with TRBJ2-7; 15 bases match TRBD2. In nucleotides, the CDR3 is TGTGCCAGCAGCTTTGGACTAGCGGGAGGGCCAGGCGAGCAGTACTTC. This encodes CASSFGLAGGPGEQYF.